The rows below give T cell receptor beta chains drawn from one sample of a study of HIV-infected patients and healthy controls. TCRdb itself ran the 5' RACE reads through MiXCR, one entry per CDR3 protein. The profile covers some 20,000 distinct CDR3 sequences, with 9% to 10% appearing a single time and 5.5% to 7.5% taken by the ten largest. Sequenced input: blood. The receptors here all came from an adult in good health. Both conserved end residues are part of each CDR3. The D gene is left open where the match is weak. Clone size is given for some rows only: seen once, a few or many times, or a class if the clone is expanded.

J gene: TRBJ2-1
D gene: TRBD2
CDR3 length: 15
V gene: TRBV20-1
clone size: many
CDR3 DNA: TGCAGTGCTGCATACCCAGCGGGAGGGTCAAGTGAGCAGTTCTTC
CDR3 protein: CSAAYPAGGSSEQFF

J gene: TRBJ2-5
D gene: TRBD1
CDR3 length: 13
V gene: TRBV20-1
clone size: many
CDR3 DNA: TGCAGTGCTCTACAGGGGGCCCAAGAGACCCAGTACTTC
CDR3 protein: CSALQGAQETQYF

J gene: TRBJ2-3
D gene: TRBD1
CDR3 length: 14
V gene: TRBV29-1
clone size: many
CDR3 DNA: TGCAGCGTCCTCGGGACAGGGGAAGCAGATACGCAGTATTTT
CDR3 protein: CSVLGTGEADTQYF

J gene: TRBJ1-2
D gene: TRBD1
CDR3 length: 14
V gene: TRBV5-1
clone size: many
CDR3 DNA: TGCGCCAGCAGCCCTAGACAGGGGGCTGGGGGCTACACCTTC
CDR3 protein: CASSPRQGAGGYTF

J gene: TRBJ2-7
D gene: .
CDR3 length: 14
V gene: TRBV27
clone size: many
CDR3 DNA: TGTGCCAGCAGTTTATCGCCCAGATCGTACGAGCAGTACTTC
CDR3 protein: CASSLSPRSYEQYF

J gene: TRBJ2-1
D gene: .
CDR3 length: 10
V gene: TRBV20-1
clone size: medium-sized
CDR3 DNA: TGCAGTGCCACAGCCAATGAGCAGTTCTTC
CDR3 protein: CSATANEQFF

J gene: TRBJ1-3
D gene: .
CDR3 length: 14
V gene: TRBV7-9
clone size: many
CDR3 DNA: TGTGCCAGCAGCTTACAGGAGTCTGGAAACACCATATATTTT
CDR3 protein: CASSLQESGNTIYF

J gene: TRBJ1-3
D gene: .
CDR3 length: 16
V gene: TRBV6-2/TRBV6-3
clone size: many
CDR3 DNA: TGTGCCAGCAGGCCGGGGGTCTGGACTCCTGGAAACACCATATATTTT
CDR3 protein: CASRPGVWTPGNTIYF

J gene: TRBJ2-3
D gene: .
CDR3 length: 13
V gene: TRBV2
clone size: many
CDR3 DNA: TGTGCCAGCACTTGGAGGAGTACAGATACGCAGTATTTT
CDR3 protein: CASTWRSTDTQYF

J gene: TRBJ1-1
D gene: .
CDR3 length: 13
V gene: TRBV7-2
clone size: few
CDR3 DNA: TGTGCCAGCAGCTTAGAAAGGGGAACTGAAGCTTTCTTT
CDR3 protein: CASSLERGTEAFF

J gene: TRBJ1-5
D gene: .
CDR3 length: 14
V gene: TRBV10-3
clone size: many
CDR3 DNA: TGTGCCACCAACCCGGCAGATAGCAATCAGCCCCAGCATTTT
CDR3 protein: CATNPADSNQPQHF

J gene: TRBJ1-2
D gene: TRBD1
CDR3 length: 12
V gene: TRBV2
clone size: many
CDR3 DNA: TGTGCCAGAGATAGGACAGGGGATGGCTACACCTTC
CDR3 protein: CARDRTGDGYTF

J gene: TRBJ1-1
D gene: TRBD1
CDR3 length: 15
V gene: TRBV18
clone size: few
CDR3 DNA: TGTGCCAGCTCAATTCAGGGGGTGGTGAACACTGAAGCTTTCTTT
CDR3 protein: CASSIQGVVNTEAFF

J gene: TRBJ1-1
D gene: .
CDR3 length: 13
V gene: TRBV6-5
clone size: medium-sized
CDR3 DNA: TGTGCCAGCAGTTACGAGAGGGGGGCTGAAGCTTTCTTT
CDR3 protein: CASSYERGAEAFF

J gene: TRBJ2-2
D gene: .
CDR3 length: 14
V gene: TRBV7-9
clone size: few
CDR3 DNA: TGTGCCAGCAGTTCCATTGGGACAACCGGGGAGCTGTTTTTT
CDR3 protein: CASSSIGTTGELFF

J gene: TRBJ2-1
D gene: .
CDR3 length: 15
V gene: TRBV30
clone size: many
CDR3 DNA: TGTGCCTGGAGTGTCTATTACCCTTCAGAGCCTGAGCAGTTCTTC
CDR3 protein: CAWSVYYPSEPEQFF

J gene: TRBJ2-2
D gene: .
CDR3 length: 19
V gene: TRBV11-2
clone size: many
CDR3 DNA: TGTGCCAGCAGCTTAGACCCCGTAGCCCCAAATCGGGAAGCCGGGGAGCTGTTTTTT
CDR3 protein: CASSLDPVAPNREAGELFF

J gene: TRBJ2-1
D gene: .
CDR3 length: 13
V gene: TRBV19
clone size: many
CDR3 DNA: TGTGCCAGTAGTACCAACCTGGGAAGTGAGCAGTTCTTC
CDR3 protein: CASSTNLGSEQFF

J gene: TRBJ2-3
D gene: .
CDR3 length: 14
V gene: TRBV20-1
clone size: many
CDR3 DNA: TGCAGTGCTCGGAGTGGATTTTACACAGATACGCAGTATTTT
CDR3 protein: CSARSGFYTDTQYF

J gene: TRBJ2-2
D gene: TRBD2
CDR3 length: 18
V gene: TRBV3-1
clone size: few
CDR3 DNA: TGTGCCAGCAGCCCCCGGACTAGCGGGCAGGCCCTCACCGGGGAGCTGTTTTTT
CDR3 protein: CASSPRTSGQALTGELFF

J gene: TRBJ2-2
D gene: .
CDR3 length: 12
V gene: TRBV6-6
clone size: many
CDR3 DNA: TGTGCCAGCAGTAGGGAGGCCGGGGAGCTGTTTTTT
CDR3 protein: CASSREAGELFF

J gene: TRBJ2-2
D gene: .
CDR3 length: 16
V gene: TRBV27
clone size: .
CDR3 DNA: TGCACCAGCAGTTTATCAAATGCCTATAACACCGGGGAGCTGTTTTTT
CDR3 protein: CTSSLSNAYNTGELFF

J gene: TRBJ2-5
D gene: .
CDR3 length: 13
V gene: TRBV6-5
clone size: .
CDR3 DNA: TGTGCCACCTACGAGGCATTGCAAGAGACCCAGTACTTC
CDR3 protein: CATYEALQETQYF

J gene: TRBJ2-6
D gene: TRBD1
CDR3 length: 19
V gene: TRBV20-1
clone size: many
CDR3 DNA: TGCAGTGCTCCTTGGCGTCCGGGACAGGCTTTCTCTGGGGCCAACGTCCTGACTTTC
CDR3 protein: CSAPWRPGQAFSGANVLTF

J gene: TRBJ1-1
D gene: .
CDR3 length: 13
V gene: TRBV27
clone size: medium-sized
CDR3 DNA: TGTGCCAGCAGTTTACTAGAGAACACTGAAGCTTTCTTT
CDR3 protein: CASSLLENTEAFF

J gene: TRBJ1-6
D gene: .
CDR3 length: 17
V gene: TRBV11-2
clone size: many
CDR3 DNA: TGTGCCAGCAGCTTTGACAGGCCCAGCTCCTATAATTCACCCCTCCACTTT
CDR3 protein: CASSFDRPSSYNSPLHF

J gene: TRBJ1-1
D gene: TRBD1
CDR3 length: 15
V gene: TRBV18
clone size: many
CDR3 DNA: TGTGCCAGCTCACCGGGGACAGGATTGAACACTGAAGCTTTCTTT
CDR3 protein: CASSPGTGLNTEAFF

J gene: TRBJ2-3
D gene: TRBD2
CDR3 length: 17
V gene: TRBV14
clone size: few
CDR3 DNA: TGTGCCAGCAGCCAAGTTCTAGCGGGCCCTGGTCCAGATACGCAGTATTTT
CDR3 protein: CASSQVLAGPGPDTQYF

J gene: TRBJ1-1
D gene: .
CDR3 length: 15
V gene: TRBV28
clone size: many
CDR3 DNA: TGTGCCACCGATTCGGGGGGCGCTCAGAACACTGAAGCTTTCTTT
CDR3 protein: CATDSGGAQNTEAFF

J gene: TRBJ2-3
D gene: .
CDR3 length: 13
V gene: TRBV10-2
clone size: medium-sized
CDR3 DNA: TGCGCCAGCAGTGAGCAGGCAAACACAGATAGGTATTTT
CDR3 protein: CASSEQANTDRYF

J gene: TRBJ1-1
D gene: TRBD1
CDR3 length: 12
V gene: TRBV28
clone size: many
CDR3 DNA: TGTGCCAGCAGTTTGCGACAGGGGGAAGCTTTCTTT
CDR3 protein: CASSLRQGEAFF

J gene: TRBJ2-2
D gene: .
CDR3 length: 13
V gene: TRBV11-2
clone size: .
CDR3 DNA: TGTGCCAGCAGCCTCGGACAGACCGGGGAGCTGTTTTTT
CDR3 protein: CASSLGQTGELFF

J gene: TRBJ1-5
D gene: .
CDR3 length: 13
V gene: TRBV28
clone size: medium-sized
CDR3 DNA: TGTGCCAGCAGTTTACGGCCGGGACAGCCCCAGCATTTT
CDR3 protein: CASSLRPGQPQHF

J gene: TRBJ2-6
D gene: TRBD1
CDR3 length: 15
V gene: TRBV2
clone size: once
CDR3 DNA: TGTGCCAGCAGAACAGGGGGCGCTGGGGCCAACGTCCTGACTTTC
CDR3 protein: CASRTGGAGANVLTF

J gene: TRBJ2-5
D gene: .
CDR3 length: 17
V gene: TRBV20-1
clone size: .
CDR3 DNA: TGCAGTGCTCCCCGGGGGACACCTTCCTCGAGGGGAGAGACCCAGTACTTC
CDR3 protein: CSAPRGTPSSRGETQYF

J gene: TRBJ2-3
D gene: TRBD2
CDR3 length: 14
V gene: TRBV29-1
clone size: medium-sized
CDR3 DNA: TGCAGCGTTATTGCTAGCGGGGTCTGGGATACGCAGTATTTT
CDR3 protein: CSVIASGVWDTQYF

J gene: TRBJ2-5
D gene: TRBD2
CDR3 length: 15
V gene: TRBV7-7
clone size: .
CDR3 DNA: TGTGCTAGCAGCTTCACCGGGACTAGCAAAGAGACCCAGTACTTC
CDR3 protein: CASSFTGTSKETQYF

J gene: TRBJ2-1
D gene: TRBD2
CDR3 length: 13
V gene: TRBV30
clone size: many
CDR3 DNA: TGTGCCTGGAGCGGGAGGGGGGGGAGTGAGCAGTTCTTC
CDR3 protein: CAWSGRGGSEQFF

J gene: TRBJ2-1
D gene: .
CDR3 length: 17
V gene: TRBV3-1
clone size: medium-sized
CDR3 DNA: TGTGCCAGCAGCCAAGATTCAAGGGGCACCGGCTACAATGAGCAGTTCTTC
CDR3 protein: CASSQDSRGTGYNEQFF

J gene: TRBJ2-3
D gene: TRBD2
CDR3 length: 14
V gene: TRBV9
clone size: few
CDR3 DNA: TGTGCCAGCAGCGCTAGCGGGAGCACAGATACGCAGTATTTT
CDR3 protein: CASSASGSTDTQYF

J gene: TRBJ1-6
D gene: TRBD1
CDR3 length: 15
V gene: TRBV9
clone size: few
CDR3 DNA: TGTGCCAGCAGCGCTAGGACAGGGGGCTTATCACCCCTCCACTTT
CDR3 protein: CASSARTGGLSPLHF

J gene: TRBJ1-2
D gene: TRBD1
CDR3 length: 14
V gene: TRBV5-4
clone size: .
CDR3 DNA: TGTGCCAGCAGCTTGCCAGGGGGCATCTATGGCTACACCTTC
CDR3 protein: CASSLPGGIYGYTF

J gene: TRBJ1-1
D gene: .
CDR3 length: 15
V gene: TRBV5-1
clone size: .
CDR3 DNA: TGCGCCAGCAGCTTGGATGGGGTTCCGAACACTGAAGCTTTCTTT
CDR3 protein: CASSLDGVPNTEAFF